The 9 T cell receptor beta chains reported below all come from one sample, sequenced in a study of long-term antiretroviral therapy in people with HIV. Sequencing relied on immunoSEQ assay v3.0, run at survey level. The repertoire was sequenced with immunoSEQ multiplex PCR; TCRdb's copy has only in-frame clones and lacks some. The table includes around 20,000 clones, 79% detected once. Sample: unsorted PBMCs, taken at the start of antiretroviral therapy, before treatment. The receptors shown here come from a young man with HIV.

This clone was recorded once. This rearrangement joins TRBV19 to TRBJ2-6; 11 positions match TRBD2. From germline, CDR1 is LNHDA and CDR2 SQIVND (reference sequence). After removal of 3 bases from V and 1 base from J, the junction contained 2 bases not matched to a gene. The CDR3 length is 17 residues. Written as DNA, the CDR3 is TGTGCCAGTAGTATGGGACTAGCGGATTCTGGGGCCAACGTCCTGACTTTC. This gives the protein CASSMGLADSGANVLTF.

V gene TRBV7-2 combines with J gene TRBJ2-1, with TRBD1 as a possible D gene (5 bases). The CDR3 covers 15 residues. Germline assignment: CDR1 SGHTA and CDR2 FQGNSA. The ends were cut back, 3 bases at V and 1 base at J, with 10 bases in the middle. The CDR3 DNA reads as TGTGCCAGCAGCTTGGGGCCCCGATCCTACAATGAGCAGTTCTTC. Protein sequence: CASSLGPRSYNEQFF.

The chain couples TRBV27 to TRBJ2-3; D remains unclear. The CDR3 is made up of 14 amino acids. Trimming cost V 2 bases and J 4 bases, with 10 bases left between them. The germline CDR1 and CDR2 sequences are MNHEY and SMNVEV (reference sequence). CDR3 amino acids: CASSLLLGADTQYF. In DNA form, the CDR3 reads TGTGCCAGCAGTTTACTTCTTGGGGCAGATACGCAGTATTTT.

The rearrangement joins TRBV5-1 to TRBJ2-1; 9 positions match TRBD2. The CDR3 runs to 16 residues. Germline lookup yields CDR1 SGHRS and CDR2 YFSETQ. V shed 4 bases, J shed 4 bases, and the junction held 9 bases outside the gene matches. The CDR3 region has the DNA TGCGCCAGCAGCCACGTAGCGGGAGACGAATACAATGAGCAGTTCTTC. Translated, it gives CASSHVAGDEYNEQFF.

The rearrangement links TRBV19 to TRBJ1-1; D is possibly TRBD1 (6 bases). Per the germline V gene, CDR1 is LNHDA and CDR2 is SQIVND (reference sequence). With 9 bases removed from V and 0 bases from J, the gap between germline ends came to 11 bases. This CDR3 region has 13 residues. Written as DNA, the CDR3 is TGTGCCAGCCGAGGACAGCTGAACACTGAAGCTTTCTTT. This gives the protein CASRGQLNTEAFF.

The chain joins TRBV10-3 to TRBJ2-7; D is unresolved. V was pared by 2 bases and J by 6 bases, with 8 bases between. The CDR3 covers 12 residues. Germline values: CDR1 ENHRY, CDR2 SYGVKD. The CDR3 reads CAISEVEFEQYF. The CDR3 DNA reads as TGTGCCATCAGTGAGGTAGAGTTCGAGCAGTACTTC.

The chain has TRBV18 and TRBJ2-7; 9 bases fit TRBD2. This CDR3 has 14 residues. Germline V gives CDR1 KGHSH, CDR2 LQKENI. V shed 1 base, J shed 7 bases, and the junction held 5 bases outside the gene matches. CDR3 DNA: TGTGCCAGCTCACCACTAGCGGGAGCGGGGGAGCAGTACTTC. Its protein product is CASSPLAGAGEQYF.

This clone was recorded once. The chain is built from TRBV5-1 and TRBJ2-5; D remains ambiguous. The CDR3 runs 13 residues. Trimming took 0 bases from V and 3 from J, leaving 6 bases between them. Germline V gene lookup returns CDR1 SGHRS and CDR2 YFSETQ. The CDR3, as DNA: TGCGCCAGCAGCTTGGGAGGAGAAGAGACCCAGTACTTC. This translates into CASSLGGEETQYF.

This clone has just a few counts. V is TRBV4-1 and J is TRBJ2-7; 12 nucleotides agree with TRBD1. Germline values: CDR1 MGHRA, CDR2 YSYEKL. This CDR3 comprises 15 residues. Unmatched junction bases numbered 7, after V lost 4 bases and J lost 6 bases. The CDR3 DNA reads TGCGCCAGCAGCCCATCCGGGACAGGGGGCTTCGAGCAGTACTTC. Encoded protein: CASSPSGTGGFEQYF.